This is a list of T cell receptor beta chains from one sample in a study of OX40 agonist ivuxolimab in advanced cancers. Profiled with immunoSEQ multiplex PCR; TCRdb holds only in-frame clones, not every one. The table includes around 70,000 clones, about four fifths detected once. The material was CD4+ or CD8+ T cells sorted from blood, obtained in a trial of the OX40 agonist ivuxolimab. Source of these receptors: an adult with an advanced solid tumor such as melanoma, head and neck, liver or kidney cancer. The CDR3 runs from the conserved cysteine through the conserved F or W. A D gene is named only where the DNA matches it firmly. Clone size is stated in some rows and not others, as once, few, many or a class when expanded.

V,size,J,D,CDR3,DNA
TRBV7-9,.,TRBJ1-5,TRBD1,CASPRGGQNSNQPQHF,TGTGCCAGCCCGAGGGGGGGACAGAATAGCAATCAGCCCCAGCATTTT
TRBV27,.,TRBJ2-3,.,CATKSTSRRDTQYF,TGTGCCACCAAATCAACCTCGCGTAGAGATACGCAGTATTTT
TRBV9,.,TRBJ1-3,.,CASSVESASGNTIYF,TGTGCCAGCAGCGTAGAGTCAGCCTCTGGAAACACCATATATTTT
TRBV6-5,.,TRBJ1-2,.,CASSYSEAGANYGYTF,TGTGCCAGCAGTTACTCGGAGGCCGGAGCCAACTATGGCTACACCTTC
TRBV30,once,TRBJ2-7,.,CAWSLARSGYEQYF,TGTGCCTGGAGCCTGGCGCGGAGTGGTTACGAGCAGTACTTC
TRBV7-2,.,TRBJ1-5,.,CASSLEGQPQHF,TGTGCCAGCAGCTTAGAGGGTCAGCCCCAGCATTTT
TRBV25-1,.,TRBJ1-4,.,CASRQNGLINEKLFF,TGTGCCAGCAGACAAAATGGACTGATAAATGAAAAACTGTTTTTT
TRBV29-1,.,TRBJ2-1,.,CSVDSSGLYNEQFF,TGCAGCGTTGATAGTAGCGGTCTATACAATGAGCAGTTCTTC
TRBV5-4,.,TRBJ2-3,.,CASSLDRGATDTQYF,TGTGCCAGCAGCTTGGACAGAGGGGCCACAGATACGCAGTATTTT
TRBV5-4,.,TRBJ1-5,.,CASSQGGDSNQPQHF,TGTGCCAGCAGCCAAGGGGGGGATAGCAATCAGCCCCAGCATTTT
TRBV15,.,TRBJ1-2,.,CATSRGEGSYGYTF,TGTGCCACCAGCAGAGGGGAGGGTAGCTATGGCTACACCTTC
TRBV30,once,TRBJ2-7,.,CAWSARPGSYEQYF,TGTGCCTGGAGTGCGAGGCCCGGCTCCTACGAGCAGTACTTC
TRBV7-3,medium-sized,TRBJ2-7,.,CASSLYFSAEQYF,TGTGCCAGCAGCTTATATTTTAGTGCGGAGCAGTACTTC
TRBV29-1,few,TRBJ1-5,.,CSVDQGPNQPQHF,TGCAGCGTTGACCAGGGGCCCAATCAGCCCCAGCATTTT
TRBV5-4,medium-sized,TRBJ2-7,.,CASSLELGAYEQYF,TGTGCCAGCAGCCTGGAGCTGGGGGCCTACGAGCAGTACTTC
TRBV2,.,TRBJ1-5,TRBD1,CASNWAGTENQPQHF,TGTGCCAGCAACTGGGCCGGGACAGAGAATCAGCCCCAGCATTTT
TRBV6-5,.,TRBJ1-1,.,CASSPYMRTEAFF,TGTGCCAGCAGCCCCTATATGAGGACTGAAGCTTTCTTT
TRBV19,.,TRBJ2-3,.,CASSIDRVHTDTQYF,TGTGCCAGTAGTATAGATCGAGTTCATACGGATACGCAGTATTTT
TRBV4-1,.,TRBJ2-7,.,CASSKGHITGRAPLLYEQYF,TGCGCCAGCAGCAAAGGACACATAACAGGGAGGGCCCCCCTCCTCTACGAGCAGTACTTC
TRBV7-3,.,TRBJ2-6,.,CASSLVLSGANVLTF,TGTGCCAGCAGCTTAGTACTCTCTGGGGCCAACGTCCTGACTTTC